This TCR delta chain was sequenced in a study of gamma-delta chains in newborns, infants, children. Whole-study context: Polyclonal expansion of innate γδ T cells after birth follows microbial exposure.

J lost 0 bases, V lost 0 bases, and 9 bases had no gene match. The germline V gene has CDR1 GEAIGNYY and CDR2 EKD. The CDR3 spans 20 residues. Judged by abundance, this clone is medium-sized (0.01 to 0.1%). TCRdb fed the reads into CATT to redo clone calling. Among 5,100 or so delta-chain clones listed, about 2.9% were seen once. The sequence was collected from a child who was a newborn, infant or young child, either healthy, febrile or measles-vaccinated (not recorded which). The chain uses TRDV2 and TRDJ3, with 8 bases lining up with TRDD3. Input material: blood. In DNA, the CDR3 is TGTGCCTGTGACACCCCCTGGCTGGGGGAAACCTCCTGGGACACCCGACAGATGTTTTTC. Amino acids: CACDTPWLGETSWDTRQMFF.